The 4 T cell receptor beta chains below were found in one sample sequenced in a study of cytomegalovirus exposure and HLA in healthy donors. PCR used 60 Vbeta primers and 13 Jbeta primers. The protocol was immunoSEQ multiplex PCR, while the TCRdb copy is restricted to in-frame clones and leaves out a portion. The sample has more than 100,000 clones, around 78% seen once; the top ten hold approximately 1.5%. Material: PBMCs. Source of these receptors: a man in his forties in good health and CMV-seronegative.

The chain joins TRBV6-1 to TRBJ1-2, with 7 bases identical to TRBD1. Germline trimming cut 5 bases from V and 7 bases from J; bases unmatched to any gene: 1. The CDR3 length is 11 residues. Germline V lookup: CDR1 MNHNS, CDR2 SASEGT. The CDR3 DNA follows: TGTGCCAGCAGTCGACAGGGTGGCTACACCTTC. This sequence encodes CASSRQGGYTF.

The CDR3 is CAISGTSGNTDTQYF. DNA of the CDR3: TGTGCCATCAGTGGGACTAGCGGGAATACAGATACGCAGTATTTT. The chain is built from TRBV10-3 and TRBJ2-3, with 12 positions matching TRBD2. CDR1 is ENHRY and CDR2 is SYGVKD in the germline V gene. V trimming: 4 bases; J trimming: 3 bases; junction bases outside the gene matches: 2. CDR3 length equals 15 residues.

The J gene is TRBJ1-5, the V gene TRBV28, with a tentative D call TRBD1 (5 bases). Trimming left V 5 bases short and J 2 bases short, with 16 bases between. The length of the CDR3 is 16 residues. Germline V gene sequence: CDR1 MDHEN, CDR2 SYDVKM. CDR3 protein: CASSRAASGGNQPQHF. CDR3 bases: TGTGCCAGCAGTCGCGCGGCTTCGGGGGGCAATCAGCCCCAGCATTTT. Looking up the rest from reference TRBV28 and TRBJ1-5 gives the full variable domain: DVKVTQSSRYLVKRTGEKVFLECVQDMDHENMFWYRQDPGLGLRLIYFSYDVKMKEKGDIPEGYSVSREKKERFSLILESASTNQTSMYLCASSRAASGGNQPQHFGDGTRLSIL.

This clone was recorded a few times. This sequence joins TRBV5-4 and TRBJ1-2; 9 nucleotides agree with TRBD1. V lost 7 bases, J lost 5 bases, and 9 bases stayed unmatched. Germline CDR1 reads SGHNT; CDR2 reads YYREEE (reference sequence). The CDR3 covers 14 residues. In DNA form, the CDR3 reads TGTGCCAGCGCTAGGATCGGGACAGGGTATGGCTACACCTTC. This translates into CASARIGTGYGYTF.